The 31 T cell receptor beta chains below come from one sample, sequenced in a study of PD-1 blockade in classical Hodgkin lymphoma. Produced via immunoSEQ multiplex PCR; TCRdb's table is partial and in-frame only. The sample holds 28,000 or so clones; around 72% are singletons and the top ten take approximately 3.6%. Time point defined: cycle 4 day 1 (C4D1), after 5 to 7 weeks of nivolumab. Brentuximab vedotin exposure varied, and every patient relapsed after autologous stem cell transplantation. The input for sequencing was peripheral blood mononuclear cells (PBMCs), taken before the fourth cycle of nivolumab. These receptors originate from a human donor with classical Hodgkin lymphoma.

This chain joins TRBV7-9 and TRBJ2-7; possibly TRBD1 for D (6 bases). CDR3 length: 15 residues. V dropped 2 bases and J dropped 0 bases, with 11 bases sitting between them. Germline CDR1 SEHNR, CDR2 FQNEAQ (reference sequence). CDR3 sequence (DNA): TGTGCCAGCAGCTTAAGACAGGAAAGCTCCTACGAGCAGTACTTC. It yields the protein CASSLRQESSYEQYF.

V is TRBV4-1 and J is TRBJ1-2; no definite D call. With 10 bases removed from V and 6 bases from J, the gap between germline ends came to 12 bases. This CDR3 has 11 amino acids. Per germline, CDR1 MGHRA and CDR2 YSYEKL. The CDR3 DNA reads as TGCGCCACGAGGCCCCTCCATGGCTACACCTTC. As protein: CATRPLHGYTF.

CDR3 sequence: CASGDLYEQYF. CDR3 nucleotides: TGTGCCAGCGGGGACCTCTACGAGCAGTACTTC. This sequence joins TRBV6-6 and TRBJ2-5, with D tentatively TRBD1 or TRBD2 (5 bases each). The J call may not be correct, given that the DNA end is closer to TRBJ2-7. This CDR3 has 11 residues. Germline loops: CDR1 MNHNY, CDR2 SVGAGI (reference sequence).

This clone has only a few counts. The chain uses TRBV21-1 and TRBJ2-7; TRBD1, the D gene given by the table, was not confirmed from the DNA. TRBV21-1 is a pseudogene segment. CDR3 length: 18 residues. The CDR3 here is CASQQGTGLSTGSYEQYF. CDR3 in DNA: TGTGCCAGCCAGCAGGGGACAGGGTTATCAACCGGCTCCTACGAGCAGTACTTC.

V is TRBV28 and J is TRBJ2-7; D is perhaps TRBD1 (7 bases). Germline loops: CDR1 MDHEN, CDR2 SYDVKM. The V end was cut by 8 bases, the J end by 1 base, with 15 bases between. There are 14 residues in the CDR3. For the CDR3, the DNA is TGTGCCAGCTTGCAGGGGGGATTTTCCTACGAGCAGTACTTC. Translation gives CASLQGGFSYEQYF.

V is TRBV19 and J is TRBJ1-1, with unresolved D. V was shortened by 7 bases and J by 1 base, with 16 bases between the two germline ends. This CDR3 region has 15 residues. CDR1 and CDR2 from the germline V gene are LNHDA and SQIVND (reference sequence). The CDR3 DNA sequence: TGTGCCAGTAAGTCACAAACCTTACCGAACACTGAAGCTTTCTTT. This encodes CASKSQTLPNTEAFF.

This clone appeared once. J is TRBJ1-4 and V is TRBV19; TRBD1 aligns across 9 bases. This CDR3 has 13 residues. In germline, CDR1 is LNHDA, CDR2 SQIVND (reference sequence). The V segment lost 9 bases and the J segment 8 bases; nucleotides outside the gene matches: 7. CDR3 DNA sequence: TGTGCCAGCCGGGACAGGGAGAACGAAAAACTGTTTTTT. It encodes CASRDRENEKLFF. Full variable domain (remainder filled in from reference TRBV19 and TRBJ1-4): DGGITQSPKYLFRKEGQNVTLSCEQNLNHDAMYWYRQDPGQGLRLIYYSQIVNDFQKGDIAEGYSVSREKKESFPLTVTSAQKNPTAFYLCASRDRENEKLFFGSGTQLSVL.

This clone showed up just once. J is TRBJ1-4 and V is TRBV30, with D unclear. Trimming cost V 2 bases and J 10 bases, with 20 bases left between them. Germline V CDR1 and CDR2: GTSNPN, SVGIG (reference sequence). The CDR3 totals 15 residues. This CDR3 is CAWSPQTGLTAKLFF. DNA of the CDR3: TGTGCCTGGAGTCCCCAAACCGGGTTAACGGCAAAACTGTTTTTT.

The chain recombines TRBV5-1 with TRBJ2-7; 14 bases agree with TRBD2. Germline-derived CDR1 and CDR2 are SGHRS and YFSETQ. The ends lost 2 bases at V and 3 bases at J; junction bases unmatched: 7. This CDR3 has 17 amino acids. CDR3 amino acids: CASSFPGTSGRGYEQYF. For the CDR3, the DNA is TGCGCCAGCAGCTTTCCCGGGACTAGCGGGAGAGGCTACGAGCAGTACTTC.

The chain couples TRBV19 to TRBJ1-5; perhaps TRBD1 as D (5 bases). The V gene lost 4 bases and the J gene lost 4 bases, with 11 bases spanning the gap. This CDR3 comprises 14 residues. Germline V CDR1 and CDR2: LNHDA, SQIVND (reference sequence). CDR3 sequence reads: CASSSRADNQPQHF. The CDR3 DNA reads TGTGCCAGTAGTAGCAGGGCAGATAATCAGCCCCAGCATTTT.

CDR3 bases: TGTGCCAGCGCTAGCGGGAGGGCCTACGAGCAGTACTTC. It codes for CASASGRAYEQYF. V usage is TRBV5-4 and J usage is TRBJ2-7, with 12 positions matching TRBD2. Germline loops: CDR1 SGHNT, CDR2 YYREEE (reference sequence). CDR3 length: 13 residues. Germline trimming cut 7 bases from V and 2 bases from J; bases unmatched to any gene: 1.

The chain has TRBV5-1 and TRBJ2-1, with D unclear. Germline CDR1 and CDR2: SGHRS and YFSETQ. This CDR3 region has 11 residues. The germline V and J ends were trimmed by 6 bases and 8 bases, with 9 bases remaining between them. Here the CDR3 DNA reads TGCGCCAGCAAGGAGCTCGATGAGCAGTTCTTC. Its translation: CASKELDEQFF.

V and J are TRBV28 and TRBJ1-1, with a weak D call TRBD1 (6 bases). CDR3 length: 13 residues. The germline gives CDR1 MDHEN, CDR2 SYDVKM. Between the trimmed V and J ends, which lost 6 bases and 7 bases, there was a span of 15 bases. CDR3: CASRLGGRDEAFF. Written as DNA, the CDR3 is TGTGCCAGCAGATTAGGGGGACGGGATGAAGCTTTCTTT.

This clone is classed as medium-sized. The V call is TRBV28, the J call TRBJ2-2; D gene unclear. The V end lost 5 bases, the J end lost 2 bases, and 9 bases lay between the germline ends. This CDR3 is built from 14 residues. From germline, CDR1 is MDHEN and CDR2 SYDVKM. The CDR3 nucleotides read TGTGCCAGCAGTCTCTGGAAAAACACCGGGGAGCTGTTTTTT. Its protein product is CASSLWKNTGELFF.

This chain joins TRBV18 and TRBJ2-3; TRBD1 agrees at 10 bases. CDR1 KGHSH and CDR2 LQKENI come from the germline V gene. The CDR3 loop spans 14 amino acids. The trim removed 4 bases at V and 3 bases at J, leaving 1 base unmatched. The CDR3 DNA reads TGTGCCAGCTCACTGGACAGGGGGACAGATACGCAGTATTTT. It specifies CASSLDRGTDTQYF. Combining the CDR3 with reference TRBV18 and TRBJ2-3 gives the whole variable domain NAGVMQNPRHLVRRRGQEARLRCSPMKGHSHVYWYRQLPEEGLKFMVYLQKENIIDESGMPKERFSAEFPKEGPSILRIQQVVRGDSAAYFCASSLDRGTDTQYFGPGTRLTVL.

This clone turned up a few times. V usage is TRBV7-6 and J usage is TRBJ2-2; 9 nucleotides agree with TRBD2. V shed 5 bases and J 6 bases; nucleotides not matched to a gene: 13. The CDR3 has 17 residues. In germline, CDR1 is SGHVS, CDR2 FNYEAQ. The CDR3 is CASSHGAGGPGSGELFF. The CDR3 DNA reads TGTGCCAGCAGCCACGGGGCGGGAGGGCCAGGATCCGGGGAGCTGTTTTTT.

This clone was detected only once. The chain uses TRBV10-1 and TRBJ1-2; D remains unclear. Germline-derived CDR1 and CDR2 are WNHNN and SYGVQD (reference sequence). V was clipped by 2 bases and J by 5 bases, with 9 bases between them. This CDR3 region has 13 residues. CDR3 protein: CASSENSGYGYTF. The CDR3 DNA sequence: TGCGCCAGCAGTGAGAATTCCGGGTATGGCTACACCTTC.

This clone is judged medium-sized. V and J are TRBV2 and TRBJ1-2; perhaps TRBD1 as D (6 bases). Trimming shortened V by 10 bases and J by 10 bases, and 22 bases separated the two germline ends. There are 13 residues in the CDR3. CDR1 SNHLY and CDR2 FYNNEI come from the germline V gene. CDR3 region: CATNPGDWLDYTF. CDR3 nucleotides: TGTGCCACAAACCCAGGGGACTGGCTGGACTACACCTTC.

The chain carries TRBV12-5 and TRBJ2-5; 7 nucleotides match TRBD1. V lost 6 bases, J lost 5 bases, and 9 bases stayed unmatched. CDR1 LGHNT and CDR2 FRNRAP come from the germline V gene. The CDR3 spans 14 residues. The CDR3 region has the DNA TGTGCTAGTGGGCGACAAGGGGGCGTTGAGACCCAGTACTTC. This encodes CASGRQGGVETQYF.

The rearrangement links TRBV5-1 to TRBJ2-3; D uncertain. Trimming cost V 0 bases and J 3 bases, with 17 bases left between them. This CDR3 is built from 17 residues. Per the germline V gene, CDR1 is SGHRS and CDR2 is YFSETQ. CDR3 DNA: TGCGCCAGCAGCTTGGTTTGGCCCCCGTTAAGGACAGATACGCAGTATTTT. It translates to CASSLVWPPLRTDTQYF.

The V and J genes are TRBV7-2 and TRBJ1-2; TRBD1 might be the D (5 bases). There are 14 residues in the CDR3. V lost 0 bases, J lost 8 bases, and 13 bases lay in between. The V gene's germline CDR1 is SGHTA and CDR2 FQGNSA. CDR3 nucleotide sequence: TGTGCCAGCAGCTTAGCCCTGACGGGGCAAGGCTACACCTTC. It is translated as CASSLALTGQGYTF. Variable domain in full (rest from reference TRBV7-2 and TRBJ1-2): GAGVSQSPSNKVTEKGKDVELRCDPISGHTALYWYRQSLGQGLEFLIYFQGNSAPDKSGLPSDRFSAERTGGSVSTLTIQRTQQEDSAVYLCASSLALTGQGYTFGSGTRLTVV.

The rearrangement links TRBV5-1 to TRBJ2-7, with 8 positions matching TRBD2. Germline lookup yields CDR1 SGHRS and CDR2 YFSETQ. This CDR3 is built from 15 residues. The V segment lost 7 bases and the J segment 1 base; nucleotides outside the gene matches: 10. CDR3 sequence (DNA): TGCGCCAGCCGGCTGGGACTAGTAAATTCCTACGAGCAGTACTTC. Protein product: CASRLGLVNSYEQYF.

Concerning this clone itself: Other nucleotide sequences from this sample produce the same CDR3. The V gene is TRBV7-6, the J gene TRBJ2-2, with D tentatively TRBD1 (6 bases). The V gene's germline CDR1 is SGHVS and CDR2 FNYEAQ. V was cut by 5 bases and J by 7 bases, with 14 bases left in between. The CDR3 loop spans 14 amino acids. The CDR3 protein is CASSHADRRGELFF. CDR3 coding DNA: TGTGCCAGCAGCCATGCCGACAGGCGCGGGGAGCTGTTTTTT.

The V and J genes are TRBV21-1 and TRBJ1-5; the table's D call, TRBD1, was not checked against the DNA. TRBV21-1 is marked as a pseudogene. This CDR3 is built from 18 residues. The CDR3 DNA follows: TGTGCCAGCATCACCCGACGGGCCTCGACAGGGGTTAATCAGCCCCAGCATTTT. Its protein is CASITRRASTGVNQPQHF.

This chain connects TRBV11-2 to TRBJ2-1; D ambiguous. This CDR3 is 12 amino acids long. Germline V gene sequence: CDR1 SGHAT, CDR2 FQNNGV. Trimming left V 5 bases short and J 7 bases short, with 9 bases between. CDR3 in amino acids: CASSLGRNEQFF. The CDR3 bases are TGTGCCAGCAGCCTGGGTCGGAATGAGCAGTTCTTC.

This clone was seen more than once but under ten times. V usage is TRBV4-3 and J usage is TRBJ2-7; maybe TRBD1 (5 bases). V was shortened by 0 bases and J by 4 bases, with 19 bases between the two germline ends. Germline V gene lookup returns CDR1 LGHNA and CDR2 YSLEER. This CDR3 region has 17 residues. CDR3 coding DNA: TGCGCCAGCAGCCAAGATAAAATGTCGACAGAATGGTACGAGCAGTACTTC. This sequence encodes CASSQDKMSTEWYEQYF.

The CDR3 DNA sequence: TGTGCCAGCAGCTTTGGACAAGAAAATGAAAAACTGTTTTTT. Translated: CASSFGQENEKLFF. The J gene is TRBJ1-4, the V gene TRBV11-1; TRBD1 is a possible D gene (5 bases). CDR1 and CDR2 from the germline V gene are SGHAT and FQDESV (reference sequence). This CDR3 contains 14 residues. V was shortened by 3 bases and J by 5 bases, with 10 bases between the two germline ends.

The V and J genes are TRBV28 and TRBJ2-1, with TRBD1 matching over 7 bases. There are 15 residues in the CDR3. Looked up from germline, CDR1 is MDHEN and CDR2 is SYDVKM. V gave up 4 bases and J gave up 3 bases; unmatched junction bases: 6. CDR3 nucleotide sequence: TGTGCCAGCAGTTCGATCGGGACAGACTACAATGAGCAGTTCTTC. Protein sequence: CASSSIGTDYNEQFF.

The table lists this clone with a count of one. The chain links TRBV15 to TRBJ2-1; D remains unclear. V dropped 0 bases and J dropped 4 bases, with 4 bases sitting between them. CDR1 LNHNV and CDR2 YYDKDF come from the germline V gene (reference sequence). The CDR3 extends over 13 amino acids. The CDR3 here is CATSRDSYNEQFF. CDR3 nucleotides: TGTGCCACCAGCAGAGACTCATACAATGAGCAGTTCTTC. Based on the CDR3 plus reference TRBV15 and TRBJ2-1, the full variable domain is DAMVIQNPRYQVTQFGKPVTLSCSQTLNHNVMYWYQQKSSQAPKLLFHYYDKDFNNEADTPDNFQSRRPNTSFCFLDIRSPGLGDTAMYLCATSRDSYNEQFFGPGTRLTVL.

The chain uses TRBV6-5 and TRBJ1-5, with a tentative D call TRBD1 (6 bases). V was clipped by 2 bases and J by 4 bases, with 9 bases between them. The CDR3 runs to 14 residues. In germline, CDR1 is MNHEY, CDR2 SVGAGI. In DNA form, the CDR3 reads TGTGCCAGCAGTTACGGGCAGGGGAATCAGCCCCAGCATTTT. Translation gives CASSYGQGNQPQHF.

This chain joins TRBV19 and TRBJ2-3; 10 positions agree with TRBD1. V shed 3 bases, J shed 4 bases, and the junction held 10 bases outside the gene matches. CDR1 is LNHDA, CDR2 SQIVND, per germline (reference sequence). CDR3 length: 17 residues. DNA of the CDR3: TGTGCCAGTAGTATGGTAGACAGGGGGCGGTGGTCAGATACGCAGTATTTT. It yields the protein CASSMVDRGRWSDTQYF.